This T cell receptor (beta chain) was sequenced for a study of T cells in Graves' hyperthyroidism and ophthalmopathy. This clonotype was found many times. The source material, RNA transcripts, was used to amplify TCR beta CDR3 regions. HTBI primers drove first-round RT-PCR of the TCR CDR3. TCRdb ran MiXCR on the multiplex PCR reads and lists one entry per CDR3 protein. In the table there are about 260,000 distinct CDR3 sequences, 16% of which are singletons. The CDR3 extends over 16 amino acids. Looked up from germline, CDR1 is SGHAT and CDR2 is FQNNGV. V lost 4 bases to trimming and J lost 5 bases; unmatched junction nucleotides: 10.

The sample comprised blood. V usage is TRBV11-2 and J usage is TRBJ2-5, with TRBD1 matching 10 bases. This TCR was sampled from a woman aged 18-30 years with Graves' ophthalmopathy. CDR3 protein: CASSSNDRGLLETQYF. The CDR3 DNA sequence: TGTGCCAGCAGCTCAAATGACAGGGGGCTGTTGGAGACCCAGTACTTC.